One and the same sample provided the 6 T cell receptor beta chains below, sequenced in a study of Tregs in tolerant kidney transplant recipients. Only in-frame clones appear in the TCRdb table, and some are missing; sequencing was by immunoSEQ multiplex PCR. Found here are 60,000 or so clones, more than 70% of them singletons; the top ten hold about 5%. Sequencing was performed on CD4+ T cells from blood. The receptors here all came from a human donor in good health.

The J gene is TRBJ1-1, the V gene TRBV6-4; TRBD1 matches at 7 bases. The V gene's germline CDR1 is MRHNA and CDR2 SNTAGT. Trimming at V came to 8 bases and at J to 4 bases, leaving 7 bases not matched to a gene. The CDR3 length is 13 residues. As DNA, the CDR3 is TGTGCCAGCCGACAGGGCTTGGGCACTGAAGCTTTCTTT. Translating it yields CASRQGLGTEAFF.

This clone was detected only a few times. J is TRBJ1-6 and V is TRBV6-1; D is uncertain. From germline, CDR1 is MNHNS and CDR2 SASEGT. The V and J ends lost 4 bases and 4 bases respectively, with 8 bases between them. CDR3 length: 14 amino acids. The CDR3 protein is CASSAGPYNSPLHF. CDR3 nucleotides: TGTGCCAGCAGTGCTGGGCCTTATAATTCACCCCTCCACTTT.

This clone was recorded once. The V and J genes are TRBV9 and TRBJ2-6; D uncertain. Germline V gene lookup returns CDR1 SGDLS and CDR2 YYNGEE. Trimming shortened V by 0 bases and J by 1 base, and 5 bases separated the two germline ends. The length of the CDR3 is 15 residues. The CDR3 here is CASSVGHSGANVLTF. CDR3 bases: TGTGCCAGCAGCGTAGGACATTCTGGGGCCAACGTCCTGACTTTC.

This clone was seen a handful of times. This chain joins TRBV9 and TRBJ1-1; no clear D. V was cut by 0 bases and J by 3 bases, with 12 bases left in between. Germline CDR1 reads SGDLS; CDR2 reads YYNGEE. The CDR3 runs 15 residues. This chain's CDR3 is CASSVGRLMDTEAFF. DNA of the CDR3: TGTGCCAGCAGCGTAGGAAGGTTAATGGACACTGAAGCTTTCTTT. Full variable domain (outside the CDR3, taken from reference TRBV9 and TRBJ1-1): DSGVTQTPKHLITATGQRVTLRCSPRSGDLSVYWYQQSLDQGLQFLIQYYNGEERAKGNILERFSAQQFPDLHSELNLSSLELGDSALYFCASSVGRLMDTEAFFGQGTRLTVV.

This clone has only one observation. The CDR3, as DNA: TGCAGCGTTGGGGTAGCGGGAGCCTACGAGCAGTACTTC. Its translation is CSVGVAGAYEQYF. The chain recombines TRBV29-1 with TRBJ2-7; the match to TRBD2 covers 9 bases. Per the germline V gene, CDR1 is SQVTM and CDR2 is ANQGSEA. The CDR3 has 13 amino acids. Unmatched junction bases numbered 3, after V lost 4 bases and J lost 2 bases.

The rearrangement joins TRBV4-1 to TRBJ2-3; D remains ambiguous. This CDR3 spans 16 amino acids. The germline V and J ends were trimmed by 4 bases and 6 bases, with 20 bases remaining between them. The germline V gene has CDR1 MGHRA and CDR2 YSYEKL. The CDR3 loop is CASSPHPRTPRDTQYF. Written as DNA, the CDR3 is TGCGCCAGCAGCCCTCATCCCCGCACCCCCCGGGATACGCAGTATTTT.